One and the same sample provided the 8 T cell receptor beta chains below, sequenced in a study of Graves' ophthalmopathy and Graves' hyperthyroidism. Amplification of TCR beta CDR3 regions used RNA transcripts. HTBI primers were used in a first-round RT-PCR, which preceded a second-round multiplex PCR. Via MiXCR, TCRdb re-called the multiplex PCR reads, giving one row per CDR3 protein. In the table there are around 590,000 distinct CDR3 sequences, roughly 39% of which are singletons. Source material: peripheral blood or thyroid tissue (not recorded which). These receptor sequences come from an adult man with Graves' hyperthyroidism.

The V call is TRBV9, the J call TRBJ1-1, with 7 bases lining up with TRBD1. CDR3 length equals 17 residues. V shed 4 bases and J 2 bases; nucleotides not matched to a gene: 14. Looked up from germline, CDR1 is SGDLS and CDR2 is YYNGEE. In DNA form, the CDR3 reads TGTGCCAGCAGCCAAGATGGGGAGACAGGGAGAAACACTGAAGCTTTCTTT. Protein: CASSQDGETGRNTEAFF. The full variable domain, its missing parts supplied by reference TRBV9 and TRBJ1-1, is DSGVTQTPKHLITATGQRVTLRCSPRSGDLSVYWYQQSLDQGLQFLIQYYNGEERAKGNILERFSAQQFPDLHSELNLSSLELGDSALYFCASSQDGETGRNTEAFFGQGTRLTVV.

As regards this clonotype: One end of the junction does not line up with germline, which may come from a read error. The chain links TRBV29-1 to TRBJ2-6; D possibly matches TRBD1 or TRBD2 (6 bases each). The CDR3 has 11 residues. Germline values: CDR1 SQVTM, CDR2 ANQGSEA. Here the CDR3 DNA reads TGCAGCGTTGTAGGGGGGAACACTGAAGCTTTC. It specifies CSVVGGNTEAF.

This clonotype was counted ten times or more. The chain uses TRBV7-3 and TRBJ1-2; 7 positions match TRBD1. The CDR3 totals 13 residues. V lost 4 bases and J lost 6; bases outside the gene matches: 5. Germline lookup yields CDR1 SGHTA and CDR2 FQGTGA. CDR3 nucleotides: TGTGCCAGCAGCTCAGCAGGGGGTGATGGCTACACCTTC. The encoded protein is CASSSAGGDGYTF. The whole variable domain, remainder taken from reference TRBV7-3 and TRBJ1-2, is GAGVSQTPSNKVTEKGKYVELRCDPISGHTALYWYRQSLGQGPEFLIYFQGTGAADDSGLPNDRFFAVRPEGSVSTLKIQRTERGDSAVYLCASSSAGGDGYTFGSGTRLTVV.

The chain is built from TRBV7-6 and TRBJ1-6; a weak D match, TRBD1 (6 bases). This CDR3 is built from 15 residues. Per germline, CDR1 SGHVS and CDR2 FNYEAQ. V shed 4 bases and J shed 7 bases, with 14 bases lying between them. Here the CDR3 reads CASSSEGGNNSPLHF. In nucleotides, the CDR3 is TGTGCCAGCAGCTCGGAGGGGGGAAACAATTCACCCCTCCACTTT.

The V call is TRBV7-9, the J call TRBJ2-2; D is unclear. Germline V lookup: CDR1 SEHNR, CDR2 FQNEAQ (reference sequence). The CDR3 is made up of 14 amino acids. V was cut by 7 bases and J by 7 bases, with 16 bases left in between. CDR3 sequence (DNA): TGTGCCAGCACCAGGATAGAATTCGTCGGGGAGCTGTTTTTT. Protein product: CASTRIEFVGELFF.

This clonotype was observed at least ten times. The V and J genes are TRBV2 and TRBJ1-5, with D maybe TRBD1 (5 bases). CDR1 is SNHLY, CDR2 FYNNEI, per germline. Trimming shortened V by 5 bases and J by 0 bases, and 23 bases separated the two germline ends. This CDR3 is 19 amino acids long. CDR3 loop: CASSQARTRKTNSNQPQHF. The CDR3 nucleotides read TGTGCCAGCAGTCAGGCCCGGACACGGAAAACCAATAGCAATCAGCCCCAGCATTTT.

The sample holds many counts of this clonotype. This chain joins TRBV20-1 and TRBJ2-5; TRBD2 matches 8 bases. Germline trimming cut 4 bases from V and 6 bases from J; bases unmatched to any gene: 10. CDR1 and CDR2 (germline): DFQATT, SNEGSKA (reference sequence). CDR3 length: 14 residues. In DNA form, the CDR3 reads TGCAGTGCTATCTCACGGGAGGGCCGGAAGACCCAGTACTTC. It is translated as CSAISREGRKTQYF.

This clonotype was observed many times. This chain uses TRBV10-3 with TRBJ2-7, with TRBD1 matching 9 bases. Losses at the gene ends were 0 bases for V and 2 bases for J; bases not matched to a gene: 5. The V gene's germline CDR1 is ENHRY and CDR2 SYGVKD. The CDR3 totals 16 residues. The DNA of the CDR3 is TGTGCCATCAGTGAGTCAAGGACAGGGGTACCCTACGAGCAGTACTTC. Translated, it gives CAISESRTGVPYEQYF.